The 10 T cell receptor beta chains below come from one sample, sequenced in a study of T-cell memory formation after mild COVID-19. In TCRdb, the 5' RACE reads were re-called with MiXCR into one record per CDR3 protein. Of approximately 580,000 distinct CDR3 sequences in the sample, roughly 20% are singletons; the top ten hold under 15%. Sequenced material: PBMCs or a T cell subset sorted from them (not recorded which). These receptors originate from an adult woman who had mild COVID-19 (a few samples of this study predate the infection). Cell type and time point are not known.

The chain carries TRBV12-3 or TRBV12-4 and TRBJ2-3; 7 positions agree with TRBD1. The V gene end was trimmed by 6 bases and the J gene end by 8 bases; junction bases not matched to a gene: 11. The CDR3 runs to 14 residues. The CDR3 sequence: CASSLGGSQGTQYF. CDR3 DNA sequence: TGTGCCAGCAGCCTAGGGGGCTCCCAGGGTACGCAGTATTTT.

This clonotype was picked up one time. The chain joins TRBV20-1 to TRBJ2-4, with D perhaps TRBD1 or TRBD2 (5 bases each). The CDR3 is 16 amino acids. V was shortened by 3 bases and J by 0 bases, with 15 bases between the two germline ends. The germline gives CDR1 DFQATT, CDR2 SNEGSKA (reference sequence). CDR3 protein: CSARGTVGTAKNIQYF. In DNA, the CDR3 is TGCAGTGCTAGGGGCACGGTTGGGACAGCCAAAAACATTCAGTACTTC.

The chain recombines TRBV27 with TRBJ2-7, with D maybe TRBD2 (7 bases). Trimming stripped 3 bases from V and 3 bases from J, with 18 bases between. CDR3 length: 16 amino acids. Germline V gives CDR1 MNHEY, CDR2 SMNVEV (reference sequence). CDR3 sequence: CASSFVRAGTYYEQYF. The DNA for the CDR3 is TGTGCCAGCAGTTTCGTAAGAGCGGGGACATACTACGAGCAGTACTTC.

This clonotype showed up just a few times. The rearrangement links TRBV4-2 to TRBJ1-3, with 7 bases aligning to TRBD1. V was clipped by 3 bases and J by 4 bases; unmatched bases: 6. There are 15 residues in the CDR3. Germline values: CDR1 LGHNA, CDR2 YNFKEQ. CDR3 amino acids: CASSHLQGRGNTIYF. The CDR3 DNA reads TGTGCCAGCAGCCACCTACAGGGGAGAGGAAACACCATATATTTT.

This clonotype was counted between two and nine times. This chain links TRBV10-3 with TRBJ1-1; the D is unclear. V was cut by 2 bases and J by 4 bases, with 8 bases left in between. The germline V gene has CDR1 ENHRY and CDR2 SYGVKD. This CDR3 is built from 13 residues. The CDR3 sequence is CAISEGGGTEAFF. Here the CDR3 DNA reads TGTGCCATCAGTGAGGGTGGTGGCACTGAAGCTTTCTTT.

This clonotype was observed a handful of times. The chain recombines TRBV7-2 with TRBJ1-2; possibly TRBD1 for D (5 bases). Per germline, CDR1 SGHTA and CDR2 FQGNSA. The germline V and J ends were trimmed by 5 bases and 8 bases, with 15 bases remaining between them. This CDR3 is built from 13 residues. CDR3 sequence: CASSPGGIKGYTF. CDR3 DNA sequence: TGTGCCAGCAGCCCCGGGGGTATTAAGGGCTACACCTTC.

This clonotype was seen a few times. The gene calls are TRBV30 and TRBJ1-1; no clear D. The CDR3 is made up of 13 amino acids. Germline CDR1 GTSNPN, CDR2 SVGIG (reference sequence). The V end was cut by 0 bases, the J end by 1 base, with 6 bases between. The CDR3 DNA reads TGTGCCTGGAGTGTCCAGAGGAACACTGAAGCTTTCTTT. It codes for CAWSVQRNTEAFF.

CDR3 bases: TGTGCCAGCAGATCCTCAGCGGGCGAAGAGACCCAGTACTTC. Translated, it gives CASRSSAGEETQYF. V is TRBV12-3 or TRBV12-4 and J is TRBJ2-5; tentatively, D is TRBD2 (6 bases). The CDR3 loop spans 14 amino acids. Trimming cost V 6 bases and J 3 bases, with 14 bases left between them.

This clonotype was picked up a small number of times. The chain uses TRBV7-9 and TRBJ1-5; possibly TRBD1 for D (5 bases). Germline CDR1 is SEHNR and CDR2 is FQNEAQ (reference sequence). This CDR3 comprises 14 residues. V was pared by 6 bases and J by 2 bases, with 11 bases between. CDR3 protein: CASSIDSGNQPQHF. CDR3 coding DNA: TGTGCCAGCAGTATAGACAGTGGCAATCAGCCCCAGCATTTT.

The chain recombines TRBV15 with TRBJ1-5; 8 bases are a match to TRBD1. Germline values: CDR1 LNHNV, CDR2 YYDKDF (reference sequence). This CDR3 has 16 amino acids. V was clipped by 2 bases and J by 3 bases; unmatched bases: 6. The CDR3 bases are TGTGCCACCAGCAGACCTCCCAGGGGGCCCAATCAGCCCCAGCATTTT. As protein: CATSRPPRGPNQPQHF. Full variable domain (rest looked up from reference TRBV15 and TRBJ1-5): DAMVIQNPRYQVTQFGKPVTLSCSQTLNHNVMYWYQQKSSQAPKLLFHYYDKDFNNEADTPDNFQSRRPNTSFCFLDIRSPGLGDTAMYLCATSRPPRGPNQPQHFGDGTRLSIL.